Below, one TCR beta chain is given with its context. Its target is unknown. The CDR3 length is 16 residues. Germline lookup yields CDR1 MDHEN and CDR2 SYDVKM. This sample is drawn from a study of T cells expressing NK-cell markers. A 5'RACE template switching approach incorporating UMIs was used to make TCR beta cDNA. TCRdb reanalyzed the 5' RACE reads and collapses them to one entry per CDR3 protein, without DNA. This table lists some 600,000 distinct CDR3 sequences. Overall study findings and caveats: Evidence did not settle whether expanded NKG2C+ T cell clones targeted HCMV. There were a handful of donors in whom these clonotypes also led the CD3+CD56-NKG2C+ fraction. For six donors, the dominant NKG2C+ clonotypes made up about 1.0-8% of their CD8+ T cells.

What was sequenced was blood T cells: a sorted CD56 or NKG2C T cell subset, CD4+ or CD8+ T cells, or bulk PBMC T cells (not recorded which). The gene calls are TRBV28 and TRBJ2-5; the TCRdb D gene call, TRBD1, has no DNA to confirm it. This TCR was sampled from a man between 18 and 35 years old in good health. The CDR3 loop reads CASSLGASTAQETQYF.